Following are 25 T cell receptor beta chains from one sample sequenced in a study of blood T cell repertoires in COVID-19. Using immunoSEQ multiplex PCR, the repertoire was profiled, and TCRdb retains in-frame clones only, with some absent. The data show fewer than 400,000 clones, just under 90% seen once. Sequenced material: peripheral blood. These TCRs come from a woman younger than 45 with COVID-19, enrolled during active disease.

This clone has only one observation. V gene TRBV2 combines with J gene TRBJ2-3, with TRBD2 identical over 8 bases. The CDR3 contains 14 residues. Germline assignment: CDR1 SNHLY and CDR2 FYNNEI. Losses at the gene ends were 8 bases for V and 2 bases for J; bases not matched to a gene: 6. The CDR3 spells CASGSGVSTDTQYF. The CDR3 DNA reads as TGTGCCAGCGGTAGCGGGGTATCCACAGATACGCAGTATTTT.

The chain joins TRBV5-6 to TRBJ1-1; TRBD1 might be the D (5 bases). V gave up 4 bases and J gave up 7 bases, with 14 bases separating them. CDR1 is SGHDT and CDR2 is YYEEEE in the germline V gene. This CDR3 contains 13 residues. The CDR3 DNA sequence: TGTGCCAGCAGCACCTATGCGACAGATGAAGCTTTCTTT. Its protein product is CASSTYATDEAFF.

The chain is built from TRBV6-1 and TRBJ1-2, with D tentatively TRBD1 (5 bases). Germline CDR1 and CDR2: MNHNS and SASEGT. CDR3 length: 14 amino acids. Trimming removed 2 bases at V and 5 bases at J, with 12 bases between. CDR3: CASSEQNRYYGYTF. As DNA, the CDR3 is TGTGCCAGCAGTGAACAGAACAGGTATTATGGCTACACCTTC.

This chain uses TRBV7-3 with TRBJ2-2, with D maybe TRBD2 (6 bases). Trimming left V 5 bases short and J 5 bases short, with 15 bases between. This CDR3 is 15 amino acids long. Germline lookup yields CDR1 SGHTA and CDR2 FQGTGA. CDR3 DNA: TGTGCCAGCAGCCCTAACTTCGGGGGTACCGGGGAGCTGTTTTTT. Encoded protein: CASSPNFGGTGELFF.

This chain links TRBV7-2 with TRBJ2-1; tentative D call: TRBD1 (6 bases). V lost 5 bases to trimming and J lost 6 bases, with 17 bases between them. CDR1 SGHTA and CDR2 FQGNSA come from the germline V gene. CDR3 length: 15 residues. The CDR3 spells CASSATGNWANEQFF. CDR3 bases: TGTGCCAGCAGCGCTACAGGGAATTGGGCCAATGAGCAGTTCTTC.

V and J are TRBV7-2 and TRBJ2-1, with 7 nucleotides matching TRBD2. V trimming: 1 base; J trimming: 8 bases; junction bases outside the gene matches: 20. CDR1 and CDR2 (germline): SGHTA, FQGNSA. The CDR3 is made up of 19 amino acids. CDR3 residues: CASSLDQTELGGRWDEQFF. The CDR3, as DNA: TGTGCCAGCAGCTTAGACCAGACGGAGTTGGGGGGGAGGTGGGATGAGCAGTTCTTC.

Here the CDR3 DNA reads TGTGCCAGCAGAGGGGCTGGCGCGGGGGAAAAACTGTTTTTT. Its protein is CASRGAGAGEKLFF. This rearrangement joins TRBV28 to TRBJ1-4; possibly TRBD1 for D (5 bases). Germline CDR1 reads MDHEN; CDR2 reads SYDVKM. The CDR3 has 14 amino acids. The V and J ends lost 6 bases and 8 bases respectively, with 16 bases between them.

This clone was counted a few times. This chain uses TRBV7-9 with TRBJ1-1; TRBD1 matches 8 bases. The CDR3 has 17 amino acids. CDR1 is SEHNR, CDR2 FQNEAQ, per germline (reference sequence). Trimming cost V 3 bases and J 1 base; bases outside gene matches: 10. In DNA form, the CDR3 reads TGTGCCAGCAGCTTTGGAAAAATCGGACAGGGGAACACTGAAGCTTTCTTT. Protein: CASSFGKIGQGNTEAFF.

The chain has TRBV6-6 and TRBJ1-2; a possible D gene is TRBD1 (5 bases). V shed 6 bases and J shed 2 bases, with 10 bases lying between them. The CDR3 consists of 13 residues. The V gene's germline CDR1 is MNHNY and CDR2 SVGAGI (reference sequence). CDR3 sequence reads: CASSSDTNYGYTF. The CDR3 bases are TGTGCCAGCAGCTCGGACACGAACTATGGCTACACCTTC.

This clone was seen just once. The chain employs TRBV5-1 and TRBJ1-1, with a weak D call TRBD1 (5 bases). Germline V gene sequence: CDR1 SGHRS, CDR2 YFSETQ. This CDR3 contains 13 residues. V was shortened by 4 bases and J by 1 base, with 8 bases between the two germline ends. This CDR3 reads CASSVDRNTEAFF. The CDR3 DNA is TGCGCCAGCAGCGTTGACAGGAACACTGAAGCTTTCTTT.

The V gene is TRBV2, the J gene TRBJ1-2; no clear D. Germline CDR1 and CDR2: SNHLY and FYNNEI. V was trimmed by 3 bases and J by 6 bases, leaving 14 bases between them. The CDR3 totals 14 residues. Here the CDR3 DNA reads TGTGCCAGCAGTGAGCTGGCGGGGAGGGATGGCTACACCTTC. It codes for CASSELAGRDGYTF.

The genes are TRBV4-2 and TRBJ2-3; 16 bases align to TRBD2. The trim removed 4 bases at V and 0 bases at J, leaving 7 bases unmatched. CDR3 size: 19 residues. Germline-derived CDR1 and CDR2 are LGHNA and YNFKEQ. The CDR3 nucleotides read TGTGCCAGCAGCCCTCTTGGGACTAGCGGGGGGGCTAGCACAGATACGCAGTATTTT. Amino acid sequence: CASSPLGTSGGASTDTQYF.

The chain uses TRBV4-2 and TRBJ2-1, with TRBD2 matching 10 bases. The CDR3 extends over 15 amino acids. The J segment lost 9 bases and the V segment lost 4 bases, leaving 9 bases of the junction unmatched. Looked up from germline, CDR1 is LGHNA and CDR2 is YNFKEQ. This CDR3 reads CASSPESSGGAEQFF. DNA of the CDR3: TGTGCCAGCAGCCCCGAGTCTAGCGGGGGTGCTGAGCAGTTCTTC.

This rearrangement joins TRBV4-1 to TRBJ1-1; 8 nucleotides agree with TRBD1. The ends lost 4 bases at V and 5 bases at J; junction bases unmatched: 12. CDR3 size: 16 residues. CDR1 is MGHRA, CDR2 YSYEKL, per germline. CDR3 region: CASSPGQGPRGTEAFF. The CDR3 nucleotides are TGCGCCAGCAGCCCCGGACAGGGCCCCCGGGGAACTGAAGCTTTCTTT.

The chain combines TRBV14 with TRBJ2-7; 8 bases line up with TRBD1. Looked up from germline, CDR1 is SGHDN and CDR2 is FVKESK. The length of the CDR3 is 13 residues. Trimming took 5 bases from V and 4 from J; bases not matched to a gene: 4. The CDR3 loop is CASSYGTGYEQYF. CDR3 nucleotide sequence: TGTGCCAGCAGCTACGGGACAGGTTACGAGCAGTACTTC.

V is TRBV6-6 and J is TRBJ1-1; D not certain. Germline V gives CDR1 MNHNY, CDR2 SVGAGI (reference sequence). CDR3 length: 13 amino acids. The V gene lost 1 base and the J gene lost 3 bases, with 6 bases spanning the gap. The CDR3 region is CASSYLEDTEAFF. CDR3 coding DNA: TGTGCCAGCAGTTACTTGGAGGACACTGAAGCTTTCTTT.

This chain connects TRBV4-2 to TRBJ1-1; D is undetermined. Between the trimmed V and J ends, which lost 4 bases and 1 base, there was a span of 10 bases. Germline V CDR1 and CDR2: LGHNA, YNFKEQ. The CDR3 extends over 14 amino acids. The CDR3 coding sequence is TGTGCCAGCAGCCCGGAGACCCGGAACACTGAAGCTTTCTTT. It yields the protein CASSPETRNTEAFF.

CDR3 DNA sequence: TGTGCCAGCAGCTCCCAGGGTAGTACCTATAATTCACCCCTCCACTTT. It yields the protein CASSSQGSTYNSPLHF. The rearrangement joins TRBV7-6 to TRBJ1-6; weak D call: TRBD1 (5 bases). This CDR3 has 16 amino acids. Germline V gene data show CDR1 as SGHVS and CDR2 as FNYEAQ. V was shortened by 4 bases and J by 2 bases, with 12 bases between the two germline ends. Drawing the rest from reference TRBV7-6 and TRBJ1-6, the complete variable domain is GAGVSQSPRYKVTKRGQDVALRCDPISGHVSLYWYRQALGQGPEFLTYFNYEAQQDKSGLPNDRFSAERPEGSISTLTIQRTEQRDSAMYRCASSSQGSTYNSPLHFGNGTRLTVT.

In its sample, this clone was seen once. DNA of the CDR3: TGTGCCAGCACCCCAGACACTGAAGCTTTCTTT. Its translation: CASTPDTEAFF. The chain combines TRBV6-5 with TRBJ1-1, with D unclear. V was clipped by 7 bases and J by 3 bases, with 6 bases between them. Germline V gives CDR1 MNHEY, CDR2 SVGAGI. CDR3 size: 11 residues.

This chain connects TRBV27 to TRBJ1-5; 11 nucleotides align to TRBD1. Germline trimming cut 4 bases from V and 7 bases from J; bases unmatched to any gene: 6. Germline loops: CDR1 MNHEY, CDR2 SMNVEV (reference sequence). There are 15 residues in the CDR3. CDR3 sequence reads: CASSSGTGGLQPQHF. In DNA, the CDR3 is TGTGCCAGCAGTTCCGGGACAGGGGGTCTGCAGCCCCAGCATTTT.

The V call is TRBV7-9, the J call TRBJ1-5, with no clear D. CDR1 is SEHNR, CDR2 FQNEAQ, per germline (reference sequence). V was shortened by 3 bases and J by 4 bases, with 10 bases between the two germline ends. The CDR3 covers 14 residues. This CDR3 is CASSLEGTNQPQHF. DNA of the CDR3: TGTGCCAGCAGCTTGGAGGGTACTAATCAGCCCCAGCATTTT.

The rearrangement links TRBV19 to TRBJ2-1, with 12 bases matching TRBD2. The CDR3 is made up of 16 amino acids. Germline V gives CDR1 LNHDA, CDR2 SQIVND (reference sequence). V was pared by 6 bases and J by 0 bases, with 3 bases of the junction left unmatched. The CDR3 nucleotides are TGTGCCAGTAGCATGACTAGCGGGGGCTCCTACAATGAGCAGTTCTTC. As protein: CASSMTSGGSYNEQFF.

The CDR3 is CASSSNRDRGVGNTIYF. The CDR3 DNA follows: TGTGCCAGCAGCTCAAACCGGGACAGGGGGGTCGGAAACACCATATATTTT. The V and J genes are TRBV11-2 and TRBJ1-3, with 11 bases aligning to TRBD1. Losses at the gene ends were 4 bases for V and 4 bases for J; bases not matched to a gene: 9. This CDR3 has 17 amino acids. Germline V CDR1 and CDR2: SGHAT, FQNNGV.

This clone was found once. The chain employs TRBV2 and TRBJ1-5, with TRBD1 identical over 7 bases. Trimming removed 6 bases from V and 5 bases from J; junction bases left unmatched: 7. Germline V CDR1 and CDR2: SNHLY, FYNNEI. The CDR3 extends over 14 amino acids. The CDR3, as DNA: TGTGCCAGCAGCGGACAGGCTGGCGATCAGCCCCAGCATTTT. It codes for CASSGQAGDQPQHF. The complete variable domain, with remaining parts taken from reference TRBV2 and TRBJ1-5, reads EPEVTQTPSHQVTQMGQEVILRCVPISNHLYFYWYRQILGQKVEFLVSFYNNEISEKSEIFDDQFSVERPDGSNFTLKIRSTKLEDSAMYFCASSGQAGDQPQHFGDGTRLSIL.

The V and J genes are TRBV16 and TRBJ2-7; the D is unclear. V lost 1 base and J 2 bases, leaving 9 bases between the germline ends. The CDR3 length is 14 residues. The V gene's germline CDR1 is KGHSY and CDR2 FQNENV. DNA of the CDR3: TGTGCCAGCAGCCAATTCTTAGCTGCCTACGAGCAGTACGTC. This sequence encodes CASSQFLAAYEQYV.